The source of this TCR beta chain is a study of CXCR4 blockade with PD-1 therapy in pancreatic cancer. Points from the study as a whole: Sequencing covered TCRbeta chains only, not alpha chains. Convergent selection by common tumor antigens was suggested by nucleotide rearrangement counts.

This clone has only a few counts. What it recognizes is unknown. Patients who provided the archived tumor blocks had not received neoadjuvant therapy before surgery. The CDR3 is made up of 16 amino acids. Germline CDR1 reads SGDLS; CDR2 reads YYNGEE. Unmatched junction bases numbered 13, after V lost 3 bases and J lost 9 bases. Some clones are missing from TCRdb's copy, which holds only in-frame ones; the method was immunoSEQ multiplex PCR. The data hold several thousand clones, with about 39% observed a single time. This receptor was taken from a human donor with pancreatic ductal adenocarcinoma. The source material was tumor tissue. The chain recombines TRBV9 with TRBJ2-1; 9 nucleotides agree with TRBD2. The CDR3 bases are TGTGCCAGCAGCGATAAAACCGGGACTAGCTTCGGTGAGCAGTTCTTC. This translates into CASSDKTGTSFGEQFF.